This T cell receptor beta chain was retrieved from a study of Ad26.COV2.S vaccination and SARS-CoV-2 variants. For this clone: Antigen: not known.

The treatment is: roughly 18 received Ad26.COV2.S at low or high dose, single or two shots; five or six received placebo; per-sample allocation not given. On day 63 after the first injection, vaccine and placebo recipients gave samples. The donor's status was that of an adult aged 18-55 years in Boston. Study conclusions and caveats: TCR breadth and depth analyses may have underestimated total T cell responses.

Germline lookup yields CDR1 SEHNR and CDR2 FQNEAQ (reference sequence). The CDR3 is made up of 13 amino acids. Trimming took off 5 bases at V and 1 base at J, with 9 bases between the two ends. Clones were read by immunoSEQ multiplex PCR, and TCRdb kept only the in-frame ones, dropping some. The sample holds around 450,000 clones, 75% to 95% seen once. The TCR sequence derives from a person aged 18 to 59 who received the Ad26.COV2.S COVID-19 vaccine or a placebo. The sample was peripheral blood, taken in a trial of Ad26.COV2.S vaccine versus placebo. The genes are TRBV7-9 and TRBJ2-7; the D gene is possibly TRBD1 (5 bases). CDR3 sequence: CASSLRESYEQYF. The DNA for the CDR3 is TGTGCCAGCAGCCTCAGGGAATCCTACGAGCAGTACTTC.